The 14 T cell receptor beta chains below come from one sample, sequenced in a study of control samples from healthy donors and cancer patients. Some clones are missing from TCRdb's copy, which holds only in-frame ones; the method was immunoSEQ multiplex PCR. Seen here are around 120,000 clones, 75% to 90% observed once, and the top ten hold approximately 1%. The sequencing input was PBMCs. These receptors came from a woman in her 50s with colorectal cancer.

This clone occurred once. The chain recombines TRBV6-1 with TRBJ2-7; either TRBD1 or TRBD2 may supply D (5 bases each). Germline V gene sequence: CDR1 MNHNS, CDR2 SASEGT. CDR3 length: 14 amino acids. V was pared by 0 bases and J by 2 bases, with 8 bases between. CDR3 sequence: CASSEAGDPYEQYF. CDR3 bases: TGTGCCAGCAGTGAAGCGGGGGACCCCTACGAGCAGTACTTC.

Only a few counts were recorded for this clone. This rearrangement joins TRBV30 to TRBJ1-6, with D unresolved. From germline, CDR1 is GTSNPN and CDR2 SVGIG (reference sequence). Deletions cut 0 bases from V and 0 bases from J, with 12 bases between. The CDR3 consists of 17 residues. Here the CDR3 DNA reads TGTGCCTGGAGTGTAGGACGGACGAGCTCCTATAATTCACCCCTCCACTTT. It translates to CAWSVGRTSSYNSPLHF.

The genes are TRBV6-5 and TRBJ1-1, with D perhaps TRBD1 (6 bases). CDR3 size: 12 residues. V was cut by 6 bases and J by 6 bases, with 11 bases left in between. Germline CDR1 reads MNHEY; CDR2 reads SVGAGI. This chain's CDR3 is CASSPRGAEAFF. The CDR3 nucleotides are TGTGCCAGCAGCCCCAGGGGAGCTGAAGCTTTCTTT.

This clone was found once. CDR3 coding DNA: TGTGCCAGTAGTATTACGGATCGGGACACTGAAGCTTTCTTT. Its translation: CASSITDRDTEAFF. The V gene is TRBV19, the J gene TRBJ1-1; D remains ambiguous. Per the germline V gene, CDR1 is LNHDA and CDR2 is SQIVND (reference sequence). This CDR3 comprises 14 residues. Trimming left V 3 bases short and J 3 bases short, with 11 bases between. Based on the CDR3 plus reference TRBV19 and TRBJ1-1, the full variable domain is DGGITQSPKYLFRKEGQNVTLSCEQNLNHDAMYWYRQDPGQGLRLIYYSQIVNDFQKGDIAEGYSVSREKKESFPLTVTSAQKNPTAFYLCASSITDRDTEAFFGQGTRLTVV.

CDR3 amino acids: CASSFGTGPYEQYF. CDR3 coding DNA: TGTGCCAGCAGCTTCGGGACAGGTCCCTACGAGCAGTACTTC. The gene calls are TRBV5-4 and TRBJ2-7, with 8 bases matching TRBD1. The trim removed 2 bases at V and 2 bases at J, leaving 3 bases unmatched. The CDR3 loop spans 14 amino acids. Germline assignment: CDR1 SGHNT and CDR2 YYREEE (reference sequence).

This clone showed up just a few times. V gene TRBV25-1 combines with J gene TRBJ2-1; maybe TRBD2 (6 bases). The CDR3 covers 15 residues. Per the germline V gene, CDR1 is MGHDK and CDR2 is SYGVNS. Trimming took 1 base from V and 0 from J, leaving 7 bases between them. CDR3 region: CASSEFGSSYNEQFF. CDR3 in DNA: TGTGCCAGCAGTGAATTCGGGAGCTCCTACAATGAGCAGTTCTTC.

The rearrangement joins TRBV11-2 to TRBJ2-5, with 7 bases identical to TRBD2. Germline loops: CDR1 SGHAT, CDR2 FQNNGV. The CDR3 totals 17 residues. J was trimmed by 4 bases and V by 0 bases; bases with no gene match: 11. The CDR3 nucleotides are TGTGCCAGCAGCTTAGACACTAGCGCCCCATGGGCAGAGACCCAGTACTTC. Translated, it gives CASSLDTSAPWAETQYF.

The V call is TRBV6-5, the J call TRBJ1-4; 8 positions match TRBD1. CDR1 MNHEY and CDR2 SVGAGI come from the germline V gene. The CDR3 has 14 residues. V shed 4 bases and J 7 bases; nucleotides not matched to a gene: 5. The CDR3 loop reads CASSSAQGAEKLFF. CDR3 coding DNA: TGTGCCAGCAGTTCGGCGCAGGGGGCTGAAAAACTGTTTTTT.

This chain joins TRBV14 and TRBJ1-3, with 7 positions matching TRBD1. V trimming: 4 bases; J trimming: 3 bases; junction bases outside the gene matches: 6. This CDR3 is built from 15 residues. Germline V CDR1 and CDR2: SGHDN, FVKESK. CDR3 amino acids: CASSLNDRDGNTIYF. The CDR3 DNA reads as TGTGCCAGCAGCCTAAATGACAGGGATGGAAACACCATATATTTT.

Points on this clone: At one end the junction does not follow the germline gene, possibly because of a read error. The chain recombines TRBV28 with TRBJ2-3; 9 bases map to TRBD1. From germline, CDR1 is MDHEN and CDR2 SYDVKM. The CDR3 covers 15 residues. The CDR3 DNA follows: TGTGCCAGCAGCAAGACAGGGGGGTTGACAGATGCGCAGTATTTT. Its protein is CASSKTGGLTDAQYF.

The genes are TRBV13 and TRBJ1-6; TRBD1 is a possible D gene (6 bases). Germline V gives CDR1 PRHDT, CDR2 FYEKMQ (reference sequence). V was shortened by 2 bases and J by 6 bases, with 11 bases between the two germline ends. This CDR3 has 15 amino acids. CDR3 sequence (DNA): TGTGCCAGCAGCTTAAGGGGGGCGTCTAATTCACCCCTCCACTTT. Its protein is CASSLRGASNSPLHF.

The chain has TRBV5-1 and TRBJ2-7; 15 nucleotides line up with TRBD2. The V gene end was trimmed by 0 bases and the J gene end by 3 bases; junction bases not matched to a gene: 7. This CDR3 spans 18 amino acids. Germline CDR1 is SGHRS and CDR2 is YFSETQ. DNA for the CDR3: TGCGCCAGCAGCTTGGCGAGGACTAGCGGGGGGGAACGCTACGAGCAGTACTTC. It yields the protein CASSLARTSGGERYEQYF.

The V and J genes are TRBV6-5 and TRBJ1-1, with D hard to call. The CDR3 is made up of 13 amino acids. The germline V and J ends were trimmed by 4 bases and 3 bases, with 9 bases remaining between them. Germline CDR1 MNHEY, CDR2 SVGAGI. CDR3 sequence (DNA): TGTGCCAGCAGTTCGACGAGGGACACTGAAGCTTTCTTT. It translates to CASSSTRDTEAFF.

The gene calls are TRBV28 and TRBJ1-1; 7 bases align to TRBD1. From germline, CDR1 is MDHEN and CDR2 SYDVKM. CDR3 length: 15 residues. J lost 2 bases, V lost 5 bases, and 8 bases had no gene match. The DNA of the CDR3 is TGTGCCAGCAGTGTCCCGACAGGGACAAACACTGAAGCTTTCTTT. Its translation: CASSVPTGTNTEAFF. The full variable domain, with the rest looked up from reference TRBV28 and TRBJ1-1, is DVKVTQSSRYLVKRTGEKVFLECVQDMDHENMFWYRQDPGLGLRLIYFSYDVKMKEKGDIPEGYSVSREKKERFSLILESASTNQTSMYLCASSVPTGTNTEAFFGQGTRLTVV.